This T cell receptor (beta chain) was recorded in a study of Ad26.COV2.S vaccination and SARS-CoV-2 variants. This clone has a handful of counts. Its cognate antigen is unknown. Treatment: 15 to 20 received Ad26.COV2.S at low or high dose, single or two shots; roughly five received placebo; per-sample allocation not given. Day 63 after the first vaccine or placebo injection was the time point for sampling. Based in Boston, the donor was an adult of 18-55 years. An Ad26 vector expressing Wuhan-strain SARS-CoV-2 spike served as the vaccine. Overall study findings and caveats: Those who received the vaccine showed greater spike-specific TCR breadth than those given placebo. Considerable breadth of spike-specific CD8+ and CD4+ T cell responses has reportedly been documented following vaccination.

The table came from immunoSEQ multiplex PCR; TCRdb's copy has only in-frame clones and leaves some out. In the table there are some 420,000 clones, around 89% of which are singletons. The TCR originated in a person between 18 and 65 years old who received the Ad26.COV2.S COVID-19 vaccine or a placebo. The material sequenced was peripheral blood, taken in a trial of Ad26.COV2.S vaccine versus placebo.

As DNA, the CDR3 is TGTGCCATCAGTGAGTCTAGACAGGAGAACTATGGCTACACCTTC. Translated, it gives CAISESRQENYGYTF. The J gene is TRBJ1-2, the V gene TRBV10-3; a possible D gene is TRBD1 (6 bases). This CDR3 has 15 residues. Germline V gene sequence: CDR1 ENHRY, CDR2 SYGVKD. Trimming stripped 0 bases from V and 2 bases from J, with 10 bases between.